This TCR beta chain was identified during a study of graft-versus-host responses after intestinal transplantation (dated by TCRdb to the early 2020s). Notes on the research overall: The transplants that recipients got were multivisceral, liver-intestinal, or isolated intestinal. Rather than going through the commercial service, samples from three later patients were sequenced in-house on an Illumina MiSeq and processed with MiXCR. Bulk TCR-beta CDR3 sequencing was used to track graft-versus-host and host-versus-graft alloreactive T cell clones in the graft, circulation and bone marrow after intestinal transplantation. To identify alloreactive clones, pre-transplant mixed lymphocyte reaction products were sequenced and compared with unstimulated pre-transplant donor and recipient T cells. Every recipient was given anti-thymocyte globulin induction, followed by roughly 3 years of maintenance tacrolimus and steroids. The cohort enrolled some 25 intestinal transplant recipients including one retransplant, and a few patients lacking pretransplant specimens were excluded. A peak of at least 4% donor T cells among recipient peripheral blood mononuclear cells was the definition used for donor T cell macrochimerism.

Overall results and qualifications from the work: The conclusions were limited by the relatively low number and heterogeneity of the intestinal transplant patients. Early after transplant, peak levels of circulating GvH clones were associated with declines in HvG clones. In the allografts of patients with donor T cell macrochimerism, GvH to HvG T cell clonal ratios were high. GvH clones turned up in recipient bone marrow, with some appearing earlier in ileal mucosa or blood, a pattern consistent with an intestinal mucosal origin.

CDR1 and CDR2 are drawn from the germline V gene (reference sequence): PRHDT, FYEKMQ. Spanning cysteine to phenylalanine, the CDR3 consists of 16 amino acids. Just CDR3 DNA is preserved here, 48 bases in frame from base 1. Trimming leaves V shorter by 5 bases and J shorter by 3 bases, with the junction holding 10 bases beyond the gene matches. In the first month after transplant, blood samples were collected up to 4 times, and after that at least monthly when available. As to this clone: Which antigen it targets is not known. No base quality values were provided; no much bigger clone lies one nucleotide off.

Library creation used the immunoSEQ multiplex PCR assay. High-throughput TCR-beta CDR3 sequencing of genomic DNA from most patients was performed by Adaptive Biotechnologies. In the original analysis: TCR sequencing data for 15 to 20 patients were retrieved from Adaptive's ImmunoSEQ software; a few other patients were processed with MiXCR and VDJtools. CDR3 nucleotide sequences shared between donor and recipient were removed because the origin of such sequences could not be assigned. Alloreactive clones required at least 2-fold expansion over unstimulated cells and minimum CFSE-low frequency of 0.002% (template counts) or 0.001% (read counts). Mappable clones were those detected in sequenced pre-transplant spleen, lymph node, or MLR CFSE-low populations of the donor or recipient. The cumulative frequency of alloreactive clones was calculated as a percentage of all sequences, weighted by copy number. The immuneACCESS repertoire file appears here via TCRdb, limited to in-frame rearrangements. These files lack a portion of the clones; in checked studies, under half of the deficit traces to unresolved V genes, and the cause of the others is not known. That table gives V, J and clone size, and the DNA gave D and trimming. Recorded for this sample are 62,000 or so clones; about 90% of them occurred a single time. Roughly 1.7% of the sample belongs to the ten largest clones.

The chain is assembled from TRBV13 and TRBJ1-2, with 9 middle bases fitting TRBD1. The source was PBMCs, collected 26 days after transplant. The receptor was derived from a human patient who received an intestinal transplant, so some T cells may come from the graft donor. The DNA sequence follows: TGTGCCAGCAGCGGGGACAGGGAAGAGGTAGACTATGGCTACACCTTC. It is translated as CASSGDREEVDYGYTF. When the CDR3 is completed using the reference TRBV13 and TRBJ1-2 genes on either side, the full variable domain is AAGVIQSPRHLIKEKRETATLKCYPIPRHDTVYWYQQGPGQDPQFLISFYEKMQSDKGSIPDRFSAQQFSDYHSELNMSSLELGDSALYFCASSGDREEVDYGYTFGSGTRLTVV.